What follows are 28 T cell receptor beta chains derived from one specimen sequenced in a study of T cells in Graves' hyperthyroidism and ophthalmopathy. From RNA transcripts, TCR beta CDR3 regions were amplified. The HTBI set primed first-round TCR CDR3 RT-PCR. TCRdb processed the multiplex PCR reads anew with MiXCR; each CDR3 protein has one entry. The sample includes 450,000 to 600,000 distinct CDR3 sequences, 15% to 20% of them seen just once. The specimen sequenced was blood. The source of these receptors is a middle-aged man with Graves' ophthalmopathy.

In this sample, this clonotype turned up many times. This rearrangement joins TRBV12-3 or TRBV12-4 to TRBJ2-2; the D is unclear. This CDR3 has 14 residues. Trimming cost V 1 base and J 7 bases, with 10 bases left between them. In nucleotides, the CDR3 is TGTGCCAGCAGTTTAGTCGAGCGCGGCGGGGAGCTGTTTTTT. Amino acid sequence: CASSLVERGGELFF.

This sequence joins TRBV9 and TRBJ1-5; no clear D. The germline V gene encodes CDR1 SGDLS and CDR2 YYNGEE. This CDR3 has 14 amino acids. Between the trimmed V and J ends, which lost 4 bases and 2 bases, there was a span of 10 bases. This CDR3 is CASSPAGGNQPQHF. The CDR3 DNA sequence: TGTGCCAGCAGCCCAGCGGGTGGCAATCAGCCCCAGCATTTT.

This clonotype appeared many times. The chain carries TRBV28 and TRBJ2-7, with D uncertain. Germline loops: CDR1 MDHEN, CDR2 SYDVKM. This CDR3 spans 12 amino acids. Trimming cost V 4 bases and J 4 bases, with 8 bases left between them. The CDR3 sequence is CASSSLGYEQYF. The CDR3 DNA is TGTGCCAGCAGTTCCTTAGGATACGAGCAGTACTTC.

The rearrangement uses TRBV27 and TRBJ2-6; D is uncertain. CDR3 length: 17 amino acids. Germline V gene data show CDR1 as MNHEY and CDR2 as SMNVEV (reference sequence). With 3 bases removed from V and 4 bases from J, the gap between germline ends came to 16 bases. CDR3 loop: CASSFGSQAMGANVLTF. In DNA form, the CDR3 reads TGTGCCAGCAGTTTCGGGTCCCAGGCTATGGGGGCCAACGTCCTGACTTTC.

This clonotype has just a few counts. The chain recombines TRBV20-1 with TRBJ2-2; no definite D call. The CDR3 is 13 amino acids. CDR1 is DFQATT, CDR2 SNEGSKA, per germline (reference sequence). Between the trimmed V and J ends, which lost 6 bases and 7 bases, there was a span of 15 bases. The CDR3 nucleotides read TGCAGTGCCCCGGACCCGAGTTTCGGGGAGCTGTTTTTT. It is translated as CSAPDPSFGELFF.

About this clonotype: This clone may be a read error of a much larger clone one base away. V is TRBV6-1 and J is TRBJ1-5; no clear D. The CDR3 extends over 15 amino acids. Germline CDR1 and CDR2: MNHNS and SASEGT. CDR3 bases: TGTGTCAGCAGTCCGATCCCGGAGGGCAATCAGCCCCAGCATTTT. Protein sequence: CVSSPIPEGNQPQHF.

This chain joins TRBV7-9 and TRBJ1-2, with D tentatively TRBD1 (5 bases). Germline loops: CDR1 SEHNR, CDR2 FQNEAQ (reference sequence). The CDR3 spans 15 residues. Trimming stripped 5 bases from V and 4 bases from J, with 17 bases between. In DNA, the CDR3 is TGTGCCAGCAGCCAACGGGACCCTCACCCCTATGGCTACACCTTC. Amino acid sequence: CASSQRDPHPYGYTF. The entire variable domain, with the rest obtained from reference TRBV7-9 and TRBJ1-2, is as follows: DTGVSQNPRHKITKRGQNVTFRCDPISEHNRLYWYRQTLGQGPEFLTYFQNEAQLEKSRLLSDRFSAERPKGSFSTLEIQRTEQGDSAMYLCASSQRDPHPYGYTFGSGTRLTVV.

Many counts were recorded for this clonotype. This sequence joins TRBV7-9 and TRBJ2-5; no clear D. The germline CDR1 and CDR2 sequences are SEHNR and FQNEAQ (reference sequence). V lost 2 bases to trimming and J lost 0 bases, with 7 bases between them. The CDR3 contains 14 residues. CDR3 bases: TGTGCCAGCAGCTTATGGGCAGACCAAGAGACCCAGTACTTC. Translated, it gives CASSLWADQETQYF.

The chain uses TRBV12-3 or TRBV12-4 and TRBJ1-5; 8 bases agree with TRBD1. This CDR3 spans 14 amino acids. V lost 6 bases and J lost 7; bases outside the gene matches: 8. CDR3 DNA: TGTGCCAGCAGCCTGTTTGGACAGGGACAGCCCCAGCATTTT. It is translated as CASSLFGQGQPQHF.

This clonotype was counted only a few times. The chain links TRBV19 to TRBJ1-1; no reliable D call. V lost 1 base, J lost 2 bases, and 8 bases lay in between. The germline gives CDR1 LNHDA, CDR2 SQIVND (reference sequence). This CDR3 is built from 14 residues. CDR3 bases: TGTGCCAGTAGTATAGCTCCGGCTAACACTGAAGCTTTCTTT. It specifies CASSIAPANTEAFF.

This chain joins TRBV7-3 and TRBJ1-4, with TRBD1 as a possible D gene (5 bases). There are 15 residues in the CDR3. CDR1 is SGHTA, CDR2 FQGTGA, per germline. Deletions cut 2 bases from V and 5 bases from J, with 12 bases between. In nucleotides, the CDR3 is TGTGCCAGCAGCTTAGACCAGGGTCGGAATGAAAAACTGTTTTTT. Its protein is CASSLDQGRNEKLFF.

This rearrangement joins TRBV2 to TRBJ1-2, with D unclear. Germline values: CDR1 SNHLY, CDR2 FYNNEI. Trimming left V 4 bases short and J 4 bases short, with 10 bases between. The CDR3 is 13 residues long. CDR3 in amino acids: CASSVEGLYGYTF. CDR3 nucleotide sequence: TGTGCCAGCAGTGTGGAAGGGCTCTATGGCTACACCTTC.

A single count supports this clonotype. This chain uses TRBV19 with TRBJ1-1, with TRBD1 matching over 8 bases. This CDR3 region has 15 residues. The V gene's germline CDR1 is LNHDA and CDR2 SQIVND (reference sequence). The ends lost 4 bases at V and 1 base at J; junction bases unmatched: 5. The CDR3 region is CASSRDRSSNTEAFF. In DNA form, the CDR3 reads TGTGCCAGTAGTAGGGACAGGAGTTCGAACACTGAAGCTTTCTTT.

There are a few counts of this clonotype. The V and J genes are TRBV29-1 and TRBJ2-5; 8 nucleotides line up with TRBD1. The germline CDR1 and CDR2 sequences are SQVTM and ANQGSEA. The V and J ends lost 4 bases and 5 bases, in that order; junction bases with no gene match: 6. CDR3 length: 13 residues. The CDR3 region is CSVVTGVEETQYF. The CDR3 coding sequence is TGCAGCGTTGTGACAGGGGTGGAGGAGACCCAGTACTTC.

V usage is TRBV14 and J usage is TRBJ1-2; no clear D gene. V lost 1 base, J lost 2 bases, and 8 bases lay in between. This CDR3 has 14 residues. Germline values: CDR1 SGHDN, CDR2 FVKESK. The CDR3 loop is CASSQVGINYGYTF. In DNA, the CDR3 is TGTGCCAGCAGCCAAGTCGGTATAAACTATGGCTACACCTTC.

This clonotype turned up a few times. One base away lies a much larger clone, so this may be a sequencing read error. The V call is TRBV6-1, the J call TRBJ2-7; a weak D match, TRBD2 (6 bases). There are 16 residues in the CDR3. The germline CDR1 and CDR2 sequences are MNHNS and SASEGT. The CDR3 sequence is CASSEGGLQPSYERYF. Written as DNA, the CDR3 is TGTGCCAGCAGTGAAGGGGGACTCCAGCCCTCCTACGAGCGGTACTTC.

Only a few counts were recorded for this clonotype. The gene calls are TRBV13 and TRBJ2-6; the match to TRBD1 covers 8 bases. The CDR3 runs to 17 residues. CDR1 PRHDT and CDR2 FYEKMQ come from the germline V gene (reference sequence). The J segment lost 2 bases and the V segment lost 1 base, leaving 4 bases of the junction unmatched. The CDR3 nucleotides are TGTGCCAGCAGCTTAGCAGGGGGCGAAACTGGGGCCAACGTCCTGACTTTC. Its translation: CASSLAGGETGANVLTF.

This clonotype was counted at least ten times. V gene TRBV2 combines with J gene TRBJ2-3; D is unresolved. The germline CDR1 and CDR2 sequences are SNHLY and FYNNEI. The CDR3 has 11 amino acids. V lost 10 bases and J 6 bases, leaving 11 bases between the germline ends. This CDR3 reads CAIRPVDTQYF. The DNA of the CDR3 is TGTGCCATCCGACCCGTCGATACGCAGTATTTT.

With regard to this clonotype: This may be a read error, as it is one base from a much larger clone. V is TRBV2 and J is TRBJ2-2, with TRBD1 as a possible D gene (5 bases). The CDR3 is 15 amino acids. The germline V and J ends were trimmed by 8 bases and 1 base, with 14 bases remaining between them. Germline-derived CDR1 and CDR2 are SNHLY and FYNNEI. CDR3 sequence (DNA): TGTGCCAGCGGTAACACAGGAGTGAACACCGGGGAGCTGTTTTTT. Protein sequence: CASGNTGVNTGELFF.

This clonotype turned up a few times. The rearrangement uses TRBV7-3 and TRBJ2-3, with D possibly TRBD1 on 6 matching bases. The length of the CDR3 is 13 residues. In germline, CDR1 is SGHTA, CDR2 FQGTGA. V gave up 6 bases and J gave up 3 bases, with 10 bases separating them. The CDR3 spells CASSQTGTDTQYF. The CDR3 DNA sequence: TGTGCCAGCAGTCAAACAGGGACAGATACGCAGTATTTT.

This rearrangement joins TRBV3-1 to TRBJ1-1; D is unresolved. Germline assignment: CDR1 LGHDT and CDR2 YNNKEL (reference sequence). V was trimmed by 6 bases and J by 6 bases, leaving 17 bases between them. The CDR3 has 14 amino acids. The CDR3 sequence: CASRGRGDSAEAFF. For the CDR3, the DNA is TGTGCCAGCAGGGGGAGAGGTGATAGCGCTGAAGCTTTCTTT.

The chain recombines TRBV5-1 with TRBJ2-3; TRBD2 matches at 10 bases. CDR3 size: 15 residues. Germline loops: CDR1 SGHRS, CDR2 YFSETQ. After removal of 5 bases from V and 3 bases from J, the junction contained 6 bases not matched to a gene. The CDR3 coding sequence is TGCGCCAGCAGACAGCGGGGGGGCCTAACAGATACGCAGTATTTT. Amino acid sequence: CASRQRGGLTDTQYF.

At least ten counts were recorded for this clonotype. The J gene is TRBJ2-4, the V gene TRBV20-1; 8 positions agree with TRBD1. J gave up 2 bases and V 6 bases, and 6 bases lay outside the gene matches. Per germline, CDR1 DFQATT and CDR2 SNEGSKA (reference sequence). There are 14 residues in the CDR3. CDR3 nucleotide sequence: TGCAGTGCCCTGGACAGGGTGACCAAAAACATTCAGTACTTC. As protein: CSALDRVTKNIQYF.

The rearrangement uses TRBV9 and TRBJ1-6; tentative D call: TRBD1 (6 bases). Between the trimmed V and J ends, which lost 0 bases and 11 bases, there was a span of 12 bases. The germline CDR1 and CDR2 sequences are SGDLS and YYNGEE. This CDR3 spans 14 amino acids. CDR3 bases: TGTGCCAGCAGCGTAGGCCCGGGGGCAGCACCCCTCCACTTT. This codes for CASSVGPGAAPLHF.

This chain uses TRBV12-5 with TRBJ1-5, with D possibly TRBD1 on 5 matching bases. Germline CDR1 LGHNT, CDR2 FRNRAP. V lost 3 bases and J lost 2, with 11 bases in between. The CDR3 is 15 residues long. This chain's CDR3 is CASGFGGGGNQPQHF. For the CDR3, the DNA is TGTGCTAGTGGTTTCGGGGGGGGAGGCAATCAGCCCCAGCATTTT. Using reference TRBV12-5 and TRBJ1-5 for the parts outside the CDR3, the full variable domain is DARVTQTPRHKVTEMGQEVTMRCQPILGHNTVFWYRQTMMQGLELLAYFRNRAPLDDSGMPKDRFSAEMPDATLATLKIQPSEPRDSAVYFCASGFGGGGNQPQHFGDGTRLSIL.

The chain carries TRBV28 and TRBJ2-7; D remains ambiguous. The CDR3 is 13 amino acids. Per germline, CDR1 MDHEN and CDR2 SYDVKM. Trimming stripped 2 bases from V and 3 bases from J, with 8 bases between. CDR3 DNA sequence: TGTGCCAGCAGTTTAATGGCAGACTACGAGCAGTACTTC. This gives the protein CASSLMADYEQYF.

This clonotype was observed a few times. The chain joins TRBV18 to TRBJ2-7; the match to TRBD2 covers 7 bases. CDR3 length equals 11 residues. Germline CDR1 reads KGHSH; CDR2 reads LQKENI. V shed 3 bases, J shed 7 bases, and the junction held 0 bases outside the gene matches. CDR3 loop: CASSPGREQYF. The DNA for the CDR3 is TGTGCCAGCTCACCCGGGAGGGAGCAGTACTTC.

The rearrangement links TRBV7-9 to TRBJ1-4; tentative D call: TRBD1 (6 bases). The CDR3 runs 15 residues. The germline CDR1 and CDR2 sequences are SEHNR and FQNEAQ (reference sequence). With 1 base removed from V and 4 bases from J, the gap between germline ends came to 10 bases. The CDR3 loop is CASSLETGGNEKLFF. CDR3 DNA: TGTGCCAGCAGCTTAGAGACAGGTGGTAATGAAAAACTGTTTTTT.